The T cell receptor beta chain described here comes from a study of OX40 agonist ivuxolimab in advanced cancers. The data were produced by immunoSEQ multiplex PCR, yet TCRdb's version contains in-frame clones alone and is incomplete. This table holds around 150,000 clones, over 75% found once. The starting material was CD4+ or CD8+ T cells sorted from blood, obtained in a trial of the OX40 agonist ivuxolimab. The sequence derives from an adult with an advanced solid tumor such as melanoma, head and neck, liver or kidney cancer.

The CDR3 loop reads CASSEGLGAGGEKLFF. The CDR3 nucleotides are TGTGCCAGCAGTGAAGGCCTCGGGGCCGGAGGGGAAAAACTGTTTTTT. The gene calls are TRBV6-1 and TRBJ1-4, with D possibly TRBD1 on 5 matching bases. V was pared by 1 base and J by 8 bases, with 17 bases between. The V gene's germline CDR1 is MNHNS and CDR2 SASEGT. This CDR3 is built from 16 residues.